This record covers a single TCR beta chain. Its antigen is undetermined. The record originates from a study of T cells in tuberculosis. For the study at large: This South African cohort compared adolescents with or without latent tuberculosis against adults with active tuberculosis.

Study-wide points: Smaller alpha distances in active tuberculosis partly reflected shorter CDR3-alpha lengths. Cases with active tuberculosis were adults, while controls were adolescents. Active tuberculosis alpha repertoires lay closer to GMM-specific TCRs than controls'.

TCRdb's copy holds only in-frame clones and misses some; the assay was immunoSEQ multiplex PCR. The data contain 44,000 or so clones, roughly 96% of them singletons. This receptor was obtained from a donor between 10 and 35 years old with latent tuberculosis or without tuberculosis infection. The sequenced material came from PBMCs.

The CDR3 DNA reads TGTGCCAGCAGTGGGGGCATGTCCATTCAGTACTTC. It encodes CASSGGMSIQYF. This chain uses TRBV6-1 with TRBJ2-4; possible D gene TRBD1, 5 bases. V was cut by 4 bases and J by 9 bases, with 10 bases left in between. This CDR3 has 12 amino acids. Per the germline V gene, CDR1 is MNHNS and CDR2 is SASEGT.